Each of the 29 T cell receptor beta chains below was sequenced from the same sample in a study of T-cell memory formation after mild COVID-19. TCRdb independently ran MiXCR on the 5' RACE reads; one entry per CDR3 protein. The table has about 290,000 distinct CDR3 sequences, over 15% seen once. The sequenced sample consisted of PBMCs or a T cell subset sorted from them (not recorded which). The origin of the receptors is a man between 18 and 35 years old who had mild COVID-19 (a few samples of this study predate the infection). Cell type and time point are not known.

This clonotype has only a few counts. V and J are TRBV18 and TRBJ2-1; a possible D gene is TRBD2 (5 bases). The V and J ends lost 3 bases and 0 bases respectively, with 9 bases between them. The CDR3 loop spans 15 amino acids. Germline CDR1 KGHSH, CDR2 LQKENI. The CDR3 reads CASSPHGGSYNEQFF. CDR3 bases: TGTGCCAGCTCACCTCACGGAGGCTCCTACAATGAGCAGTTCTTC.

This sequence joins TRBV20-1 and TRBJ2-7; no definite D call. V was pared by 6 bases and J by 3 bases, with 15 bases between. Germline V CDR1 and CDR2: DFQATT, SNEGSKA (reference sequence). The CDR3 has 13 residues. This CDR3 is CSAPPSGGYEQYF. In DNA form, the CDR3 reads TGCAGTGCCCCCCCCTCGGGTGGCTACGAGCAGTACTTC.

The table lists this clonotype with a few counts. This chain joins TRBV20-1 and TRBJ2-1; no reliable D call. Trimming removed 5 bases at V and 0 bases at J, with 11 bases between. Germline lookup yields CDR1 DFQATT and CDR2 SNEGSKA (reference sequence). The CDR3 consists of 14 residues. This CDR3 reads CSASKSYSYNEQFF. CDR3 sequence (DNA): TGCAGTGCTTCAAAGTCCTACTCCTACAATGAGCAGTTCTTC.

The CDR3 here is CASSEAENTEAFF. The CDR3, as DNA: TGTGCCAGCAGTGAGGCGGAGAACACTGAAGCTTTCTTT. This rearrangement joins TRBV2 to TRBJ1-1; D is unresolved. Germline values: CDR1 SNHLY, CDR2 FYNNEI. The V and J ends lost 3 bases and 1 base respectively, with 6 bases between them. CDR3 length equals 13 residues.

This clonotype was seen more than once but under ten times. The chain is built from TRBV7-2 and TRBJ1-6; D is uncertain. The V and J ends lost 6 bases and 10 bases respectively, with 19 bases between them. The CDR3 totals 15 residues. Germline CDR1 reads SGHTA; CDR2 reads FQGNSA. CDR3 loop: CASSQSPRGYSPLHF. DNA of the CDR3: TGTGCCAGCAGTCAGAGTCCCCGAGGGTACTCACCCCTCCACTTT.

The V and J genes are TRBV7-6 and TRBJ2-3; 9 positions agree with TRBD1. The germline V gene encodes CDR1 SGHVS and CDR2 FNYEAQ. This CDR3 has 16 residues. J was trimmed by 4 bases and V by 3 bases; bases with no gene match: 8. CDR3 residues: CASSFQDRGVADTQYF. As DNA, the CDR3 is TGTGCCAGCAGCTTCCAGGACAGGGGAGTGGCAGATACGCAGTATTTT.

There are a few counts of this clonotype. The CDR3 DNA sequence: TGTGCCAGCAGCCTCAAGACTAGCGGGGGGGCGTGGTTTAATGAGCAGTTCTTC. Encoded protein: CASSLKTSGGAWFNEQFF. The chain carries TRBV7-3 and TRBJ2-1; 14 bases align to TRBD2. Germline V gene lookup returns CDR1 SGHTA and CDR2 FQGTGA. Losses at the gene ends were 5 bases for V and 7 bases for J; bases not matched to a gene: 13. This CDR3 is 18 amino acids long.

The rearrangement links TRBV12-3 or TRBV12-4 to TRBJ1-1, with a possible D match to TRBD1 (5 bases). V gave up 5 bases and J gave up 3 bases, with 13 bases separating them. This CDR3 comprises 14 residues. The CDR3 DNA is TGTGCCAGCAGTACCCAGGGTAGGGACACTGAAGCTTTCTTT. Encoded protein: CASSTQGRDTEAFF.

Remarks on this clonotype: Compared with germline, one end of the junction differs, possibly owing to a read error. V gene TRBV7-9 combines with J gene TRBJ2-7; D is unclear. Germline V gives CDR1 SEHNR, CDR2 FQNEAQ (reference sequence). This CDR3 is 15 amino acids long. CDR3 DNA sequence: TGTGCCTGCAGCTTTGGCGGTCCGGCTCGGAACGAGCAGTACTTC. The encoded protein is CACSFGGPARNEQYF.

The chain combines TRBV2 with TRBJ2-1; D possibly corresponds to TRBD2 (5 bases). The germline gives CDR1 SNHLY, CDR2 FYNNEI. V dropped 9 bases and J dropped 0 bases, with 18 bases sitting between them. The CDR3 length is 16 residues. CDR3 nucleotides: TGTGCCAGACTTGACACTAGGATGAGCTCCTACAATGAGCAGTTCTTC. It encodes CARLDTRMSSYNEQFF. Full variable domain (rest looked up from reference TRBV2 and TRBJ2-1): EPEVTQTPSHQVTQMGQEVILRCVPISNHLYFYWYRQILGQKVEFLVSFYNNEISEKSEIFDDQFSVERPDGSNFTLKIRSTKLEDSAMYFCARLDTRMSSYNEQFFGPGTRLTVL.

This chain uses TRBV4-2 with TRBJ2-1; 10 bases line up with TRBD2. CDR1 is LGHNA and CDR2 is YNFKEQ in the germline V gene. V lost 4 bases, J lost 10 bases, and 16 bases stayed unmatched. This CDR3 is built from 17 residues. In DNA, the CDR3 is TGTGCCAGCAGCCCCTCCACTTCTAGCGGGGGAACTTGGGAGCAGTTCTTC. Translating it yields CASSPSTSSGGTWEQFF.

V gene TRBV12-3 or TRBV12-4 combines with J gene TRBJ1-6; no firm D call. V lost 5 bases, J lost 12 bases, and 8 bases lay in between. The CDR3 spans 11 residues. The DNA for the CDR3 is TGTGCCAGCAGTGCCCCAGGACCCCTCCACTTT. Translating gives CASSAPGPLHF.

This clonotype was seen ten or more times. V is TRBV5-1 and J is TRBJ2-7; maybe TRBD2 (5 bases). CDR1 is SGHRS and CDR2 is YFSETQ in the germline V gene. V was clipped by 4 bases and J by 3 bases, with 14 bases between them. The CDR3 sequence is 14 residues long. Here the CDR3 reads CASSANGGFYEQYV. DNA for the CDR3: TGCGCCAGCAGCGCCAATGGAGGTTTCTACGAGCAGTACGTC.

The gene calls are TRBV12-3 or TRBV12-4 and TRBJ2-7; no clear D gene. Trimming took 5 bases from V and 2 from J, leaving 10 bases between them. This CDR3 is 13 amino acids long. DNA for the CDR3: TGTGCCAGCAGTCCCAGTACCCCCTACGAGCAGTACTTC. This encodes CASSPSTPYEQYF.

This clonotype was recorded a few times. This sequence joins TRBV3-1 and TRBJ2-2; no definite D call. The ends were cut back, 1 base at V and 7 bases at J, with 7 bases in the middle. Germline V gene sequence: CDR1 LGHDT, CDR2 YNNKEL (reference sequence). The CDR3 length is 13 residues. The CDR3 bases are TGTGCCAGCAGCCAAGTGCGGATCGGGGAGCTGTTTTTT. Protein sequence: CASSQVRIGELFF.

This clonotype was detected ten times or more. The chain is built from TRBV4-1 and TRBJ2-3, with a possible D match to TRBD1 (6 bases). Germline CDR1 reads MGHRA; CDR2 reads YSYEKL. The CDR3 runs 15 residues. The V end lost 3 bases, the J end lost 3 bases, and 13 bases lay between the germline ends. CDR3 region: CASSQGARDTDTQYF. The CDR3 nucleotides read TGCGCCAGCAGCCAGGGGGCCAGGGATACAGATACGCAGTATTTT.

The sample holds many counts of this clonotype. V is TRBV4-3 and J is TRBJ2-3; the D gene is possibly TRBD2 (5 bases). Germline lookup yields CDR1 LGHNA and CDR2 YSLEER. The CDR3 has 16 residues. The V and J ends lost 0 bases and 9 bases respectively, with 19 bases between them. CDR3: CASSQDPGSLVGTQYF. The DNA for the CDR3 is TGCGCCAGCAGCCAAGATCCGGGATCCTTAGTGGGGACGCAGTATTTT.

The sample holds a few counts of this clonotype. This chain connects TRBV11-2 to TRBJ1-1, with 8 bases fitting TRBD1. Germline CDR1 is SGHAT and CDR2 is FQNNGV. The CDR3 runs to 15 residues. Trimming took 5 bases from V and 2 from J; bases not matched to a gene: 7. The CDR3 sequence is CASSPRGQVNTEAFF. CDR3 sequence (DNA): TGTGCCAGCAGCCCTAGGGGACAGGTAAACACTGAAGCTTTCTTT.

This chain joins TRBV5-1 and TRBJ2-2, with 7 nucleotides matching TRBD1. Trimming at V came to 4 bases and at J to 4 bases, leaving 10 bases not matched to a gene. The CDR3 extends over 16 amino acids. The germline CDR1 and CDR2 sequences are SGHRS and YFSETQ. The CDR3 sequence is CASSLRQGAITGELFF. CDR3 nucleotide sequence: TGCGCCAGCAGCCTACGACAGGGAGCTATCACCGGGGAGCTGTTTTTT. Combining the CDR3 with reference TRBV5-1 and TRBJ2-2 gives the whole variable domain KAGVTQTPRYLIKTRGQQVTLSCSPISGHRSVSWYQQTPGQGLQFLFEYFSETQRNKGNFPGRFSGRQFSNSRSEMNVSTLELGDSALYLCASSLRQGAITGELFFGEGSRLTVL.

This clonotype has a handful of counts. The V and J genes are TRBV5-1 and TRBJ1-1; D remains unclear. Germline loops: CDR1 SGHRS, CDR2 YFSETQ. The CDR3 extends over 14 amino acids. Trimming shortened V by 0 bases and J by 3 bases, and 9 bases separated the two germline ends. CDR3 residues: CASSLAVEDTEAFF. CDR3 nucleotide sequence: TGCGCCAGCAGCTTGGCCGTGGAGGACACTGAAGCTTTCTTT. The entire variable domain, with the rest obtained from reference TRBV5-1 and TRBJ1-1, is as follows: KAGVTQTPRYLIKTRGQQVTLSCSPISGHRSVSWYQQTPGQGLQFLFEYFSETQRNKGNFPGRFSGRQFSNSRSEMNVSTLELGDSALYLCASSLAVEDTEAFFGQGTRLTVV.

The rearrangement links TRBV11-1 to TRBJ2-7; TRBD1 matches at 7 bases. The CDR3 runs to 15 residues. Looked up from germline, CDR1 is SGHAT and CDR2 is FQDESV (reference sequence). The V segment lost 1 base and the J segment 2 bases; nucleotides outside the gene matches: 5. The CDR3: CASSLGQGSTYEQYV. The DNA for the CDR3 is TGTGCCAGCAGCTTAGGACAGGGAAGCACCTACGAGCAGTACGTC.

The chain combines TRBV12-3 or TRBV12-4 with TRBJ2-7, with D perhaps assigned TRBD1 or TRBD2 (5 bases each). Trimming shortened V by 5 bases and J by 2 bases, and 16 bases separated the two germline ends. The CDR3 runs 15 residues. The DNA for the CDR3 is TGTGCCAGCAGTCCCCTCCGGGACGGAGCCTACGAGCAGTACTTC. Amino acid sequence: CASSPLRDGAYEQYF.

V and J are TRBV4-3 and TRBJ1-2; D remains unclear. The V gene's germline CDR1 is LGHNA and CDR2 YSLEER. Trimming removed 5 bases from V and 8 bases from J, with 12 bases in between. This CDR3 has 12 residues. The CDR3, as DNA: TGCGCCAGCAGCGCCCCGGGAAGGGGCTACACCTTC. This sequence encodes CASSAPGRGYTF.

This clonotype was counted between two and nine times. V gene TRBV7-2 combines with J gene TRBJ2-7; D not resolved. With 1 base removed from V and 1 base from J, the gap between germline ends came to 8 bases. The CDR3 is 14 residues long. Germline V CDR1 and CDR2: SGHTA, FQGNSA. The DNA for the CDR3 is TGTGCCAGCAGCTTAGGAGGCGGATCCTACGAGCAGTACTTC. Its protein product is CASSLGGGSYEQYF.

This clonotype was detected only a few times. The V gene is TRBV5-5, the J gene TRBJ2-5; no firm D call. The CDR3 loop spans 13 amino acids. Trimming shortened V by 0 bases and J by 5 bases, and 8 bases separated the two germline ends. Germline-derived CDR1 and CDR2 are SGHKS and YYEKEE (reference sequence). The CDR3 loop is CASSLEGWETQYF. The CDR3 nucleotides read TGTGCCAGCAGCTTGGAGGGCTGGGAGACCCAGTACTTC.

This clonotype was counted only a few times. The chain links TRBV4-1 to TRBJ2-7; 12 bases are shared with TRBD2. The CDR3 covers 15 residues. V shed 1 base, J shed 4 bases, and the junction held 2 bases outside the gene matches. CDR1 and CDR2 (germline): MGHRA, YSYEKL. The CDR3 DNA is TGCGCCAGCAGCCAAGGACTAGCGGGGGAATACGAGCAGTACTTC. This translates into CASSQGLAGEYEQYF.

This clonotype has at least ten counts. The V call is TRBV12-3 or TRBV12-4, the J call TRBJ2-2, with D hard to call. There are 14 residues in the CDR3. With 4 bases removed from V and 4 bases from J, the gap between germline ends came to 10 bases. For the CDR3, the DNA is TGTGCCAGCAGTTCCGGCACCGGCACCGGGGAGCTGTTTTTT. Protein sequence: CASSSGTGTGELFF.

This chain uses TRBV5-1 with TRBJ2-3; D not certain. V was shortened by 5 bases and J by 3 bases, with 7 bases between the two germline ends. Germline V gene lookup returns CDR1 SGHRS and CDR2 YFSETQ. This CDR3 spans 12 amino acids. CDR3 sequence reads: CASRVATDTQYF. The CDR3, as DNA: TGCGCCAGCAGGGTTGCGACAGATACGCAGTATTTT.

The rearrangement links TRBV4-3 to TRBJ2-5; D not resolved. V gave up 0 bases and J gave up 4 bases, with 12 bases separating them. This CDR3 spans 15 amino acids. CDR1 LGHNA and CDR2 YSLEER come from the germline V gene. CDR3 in DNA: TGCGCCAGCAGCCAAGATCTGTCTAGTGGAGAGACCCAGTACTTC. Residues: CASSQDLSSGETQYF.